Following are 23 T cell receptor beta chains from one sample sequenced in a study of shared clonotypes between healthy human individuals. Repertoires were generated with immunoSEQ multiplex PCR, while TCRdb's copy carries only in-frame clones and drops some. The sample lists about 1 million clones, roughly 70% occurring once. Sequenced material: memory CD4+ T cells sorted from blood. Subset indicated: CD45RA-negative fraction. These receptors were obtained from a man aged 18 to 30 in good health.

Only one count was recorded for this clone. The chain recombines TRBV25-1 with TRBJ2-7; 8 bases agree with TRBD2. Germline V CDR1 and CDR2: MGHDK, SYGVNS. The CDR3 is 16 residues long. The J segment lost 6 bases and the V segment lost 6 bases, leaving 16 bases of the junction unmatched. Written as DNA, the CDR3 is TGTGCCAGCAGCGCCAGCCAGGGACTAGACAGGATCGAGCAGTACTTC. Translated, it gives CASSASQGLDRIEQYF.

This sequence joins TRBV5-6 and TRBJ1-3; maybe TRBD1 (5 bases). Germline V gives CDR1 SGHDT, CDR2 YYEEEE. The CDR3 covers 14 residues. The ends were cut back, 6 bases at V and 6 bases at J, with 16 bases in the middle. CDR3 region: CASTRQGDENTIYF. CDR3 coding DNA: TGTGCCAGCACCCGTCAGGGAGACGAAAACACCATATATTTT.

Only a few counts were recorded for this clone. The chain uses TRBV23-1 and TRBJ2-5, with 9 bases lining up with TRBD1. TRBV23-1 is filed as an ORF, its function uncertain. V was pared by 6 bases and J by 5 bases, with 7 bases of the junction left unmatched. The CDR3 runs 14 residues. The DNA for the CDR3 is TGCGCCAGCAGCCCACAGGGGGCAAGTGAGACCCAGTACTTC. It is translated as CASSPQGASETQYF.

The chain joins TRBV9 to TRBJ2-2; TRBD2 matches at 10 bases. The CDR3 consists of 20 residues. Germline loops: CDR1 SGDLS, CDR2 YYNGEE. V lost 3 bases and J lost 1; bases outside the gene matches: 15. The CDR3: CASSGPSGSTHDQNTGELFF. The CDR3 DNA reads TGTGCCAGCAGCGGCCCTAGCGGGAGCACCCACGATCAGAACACCGGGGAGCTGTTTTTT.

V is TRBV7-9 and J is TRBJ1-5, with TRBD1 matching over 8 bases. The trim removed 1 base at V and 7 bases at J, leaving 9 bases unmatched. The CDR3 runs to 16 residues. Germline lookup yields CDR1 SEHNR and CDR2 FQNEAQ (reference sequence). The CDR3 DNA reads as TGTGCCAGCAGCTTAGGAGACAGGGGAGGATTACAGCCCCAGCATTTT. It translates to CASSLGDRGGLQPQHF.

The V and J genes are TRBV5-4 and TRBJ2-3; tentatively, D is TRBD2 (6 bases). Germline lookup yields CDR1 SGHNT and CDR2 YYREEE (reference sequence). Trimming pared 4 bases from V and 6 bases from J, leaving 18 bases between. The CDR3 covers 15 residues. CDR3: CASSGAGRGADTQYF. In DNA, the CDR3 is TGTGCCAGCAGCGGGGCGGGACGCGGAGCCGATACGCAGTATTTT. Complete variable domain (other parts from reference TRBV5-4 and TRBJ2-3): ETGVTQSPTHLIKTRGQQVTLRCSSQSGHNTVSWYQQALGQGPQFIFQYYREEENGRGNFPPRFSGLQFPNYSSELNVNALELDDSALYLCASSGAGRGADTQYFGPGTRLTVL.

As for this clone: Since a far larger clone is one base different, this is likely a read error. The chain uses TRBV5-1 and TRBJ1-1, with TRBD1 identical over 11 bases. This CDR3 is 14 amino acids long. The ends lost 3 bases at V and 3 bases at J; junction bases unmatched: 1. Germline V lookup: CDR1 SGHRS, CDR2 YFSETQ. This chain's CDR3 is CASSWGQGDTEAFF. The CDR3 coding sequence is TGCGCCAGCAGCTGGGGACAGGGGGACACTGAAGCTTTCTTT.

CDR3 residues: CASSVVQGGTDTQYF. The CDR3 DNA is TGTGCCAGCAGCGTAGTTCAGGGCGGCACAGATACGCAGTATTTT. The rearrangement uses TRBV9 and TRBJ2-3; possibly TRBD1 for D (5 bases). Germline V CDR1 and CDR2: SGDLS, YYNGEE. Trimming stripped 0 bases from V and 1 base from J, with 9 bases between. CDR3 length equals 15 residues.

The CDR3 region has the DNA TGTGCCAGCAGCTTATCGGCTTCCTACGAGCAGTACTTC. It codes for CASSLSASYEQYF. This rearrangement joins TRBV7-9 to TRBJ2-7; no clear D. Germline CDR1 SEHNR, CDR2 FQNEAQ (reference sequence). The CDR3 is 13 residues long. The V and J ends lost 2 bases and 1 base respectively, with 6 bases between them.

This clone was counted at least ten times. The CDR3 here is CASSSKTPYGYTF. The CDR3 nucleotides read TGTGCCAGCTCATCAAAAACACCATATGGCTACACCTTC. The chain joins TRBV6-4 to TRBJ1-2; no firm D call. This CDR3 contains 13 residues. Germline V CDR1 and CDR2: MRHNA, SNTAGT. V dropped 8 bases and J dropped 5 bases, with 15 bases sitting between them.

The chain carries TRBV18 and TRBJ2-7; D is possibly TRBD2 (5 bases). Germline CDR1 KGHSH, CDR2 LQKENI. This CDR3 region has 14 residues. Trimming stripped 6 bases from V and 7 bases from J, with 19 bases between. In DNA, the CDR3 is TGTGCCAGCTCTCCGAACCGGATCGGGGAGGAGCAGTACTTC. Translating it yields CASSPNRIGEEQYF. Together with reference TRBV18 and TRBJ2-7, the CDR3 gives the full variable domain: NAGVMQNPRHLVRRRGQEARLRCSPMKGHSHVYWYRQLPEEGLKFMVYLQKENIIDESGMPKERFSAEFPKEGPSILRIQQVVRGDSAAYFCASSPNRIGEEQYFGPGTRLTVT.

This clone was seen a handful of times. CDR3 sequence reads: CASSQSSTYEQYF. Here the CDR3 DNA reads TGCGCCAGCAGCCAATCTAGCACCTACGAGCAGTACTTC. The chain combines TRBV4-1 with TRBJ2-7, with D tentatively TRBD2 (5 bases). V gave up 2 bases and J gave up 2 bases, with 7 bases separating them. Germline CDR1 and CDR2: MGHRA and YSYEKL. The CDR3 loop spans 13 amino acids.

V and J are TRBV7-6 and TRBJ2-3; D is perhaps TRBD2 (6 bases). Germline CDR1 SGHVS, CDR2 FNYEAQ. Trimming shortened V by 6 bases and J by 0 bases, and 10 bases separated the two germline ends. CDR3 size: 14 residues. CDR3 protein: CASSPGTSTDTQYF. CDR3 sequence (DNA): TGTGCCAGCAGTCCCGGGACTAGCACAGATACGCAGTATTTT.

This chain uses TRBV4-1 with TRBJ2-2; TRBD2 aligns across 9 bases. CDR1 and CDR2 from the germline V gene are MGHRA and YSYEKL. The CDR3 consists of 16 residues. V dropped 1 base and J dropped 5; count of bases not matched to a gene: 5. The CDR3 coding sequence is TGCGCCAGCAGCCAAGGCGGGAGGGCCCAGACCGGGGAGCTGTTTTTT. It is translated as CASSQGGRAQTGELFF.

The genes are TRBV6-5 and TRBJ2-2; 7 bases are a match to TRBD2. Germline V lookup: CDR1 MNHEY, CDR2 SVGAGI. The CDR3 has 14 amino acids. Trimming removed 7 bases from V and 5 bases from J; junction bases left unmatched: 7. The CDR3 DNA reads TGTGCCAGCATAGAGAACGGGGGGACCGGGGAGCTGTTTTTT. Translating it yields CASIENGGTGELFF.

This clone was observed a single time. The V gene is TRBV29-1, the J gene TRBJ2-1; unclear D gene. Trimming stripped 3 bases from V and 7 bases from J, with 10 bases between. The V gene's germline CDR1 is SQVTM and CDR2 ANQGSEA. The CDR3 sequence is 12 residues long. CDR3 in amino acids: CSVERRKNEQFF. In nucleotides, the CDR3 is TGCAGCGTTGAGCGCCGGAAGAATGAGCAGTTCTTC.

The rearrangement uses TRBV5-1 and TRBJ1-2; 8 positions agree with TRBD1. Trimming at V came to 3 bases and at J to 0 bases, leaving 7 bases not matched to a gene. Per the germline V gene, CDR1 is SGHRS and CDR2 is YFSETQ. The length of the CDR3 is 16 residues. The CDR3 protein is CASSSLGQGANYGYTF. CDR3 nucleotides: TGCGCCAGCAGCTCTCTTGGACAGGGAGCTAACTATGGCTACACCTTC.

The chain links TRBV5-1 to TRBJ1-4; 7 positions match TRBD1. After removal of 7 bases from V and 8 bases from J, the junction contained 8 bases not matched to a gene. This CDR3 is 13 amino acids long. The germline CDR1 and CDR2 sequences are SGHRS and YFSETQ. The CDR3 sequence is CASSTGTVEKLFF. The CDR3 DNA follows: TGCGCCAGCTCAACCGGGACAGTCGAAAAACTGTTTTTT.

The chain links TRBV5-1 to TRBJ2-5, with D perhaps TRBD2 (6 bases). V was pared by 4 bases and J by 5 bases, with 18 bases between. This CDR3 is 15 amino acids long. Germline V gene lookup returns CDR1 SGHRS and CDR2 YFSETQ. CDR3 protein: CASSGGTVGGETQYF. The CDR3 DNA follows: TGCGCCAGCAGCGGCGGGACGGTGGGCGGGGAGACCCAGTACTTC.

The chain couples TRBV29-1 to TRBJ1-5; the match to TRBD1 covers 9 bases. The CDR3 covers 16 residues. Germline-derived CDR1 and CDR2 are SQVTM and ANQGSEA. The V and J ends lost 5 bases and 2 bases, in that order; junction bases with no gene match: 10. The CDR3 region is CSVLTGGVGGNQPQHF. CDR3 bases: TGCAGCGTTCTAACAGGGGGCGTCGGTGGCAATCAGCCCCAGCATTTT.

CDR3 region: CASSLFPPQTQYF. The CDR3 DNA sequence: TGTGCCAGCAGCTTATTCCCCCCGCAGACCCAGTACTTC. The J gene is TRBJ2-5, the V gene TRBV7-2; D unclear. Trimming took off 2 bases at V and 6 bases at J, with 10 bases between the two ends. Germline V gene lookup returns CDR1 SGHTA and CDR2 FQGNSA. CDR3 size: 13 residues.

The V and J genes are TRBV7-9 and TRBJ2-7; a weak D match, TRBD2 (5 bases). The CDR3 is made up of 13 amino acids. V shed 3 bases and J shed 5 bases, with 11 bases lying between them. Germline CDR1 reads SEHNR; CDR2 reads FQNEAQ (reference sequence). CDR3 sequence: CASSFRTGNEQYF. The DNA for the CDR3 is TGTGCCAGCAGCTTCCGGACCGGGAACGAGCAGTACTTC.

The J gene is TRBJ1-1, the V gene TRBV14; perhaps TRBD1 as D (6 bases). The length of the CDR3 is 16 residues. Between the trimmed V and J ends, which lost 0 bases and 0 bases, there was a span of 11 bases. Germline V gives CDR1 SGHDN, CDR2 FVKESK. CDR3 nucleotides: TGTGCCAGCAGCCAAGATCTTGGACAGCTGAACACTGAAGCTTTCTTT. It encodes CASSQDLGQLNTEAFF.